This T cell receptor (beta chain) was recovered during a study of blood T cells in healthy people across ages. Every sample yielded at least 6.5 million isolated PBMCs. A second PCR, run for about 7 to 12 cycles, used a sample-barcoded 5' primer plus a J-beta primer mix. A template-switch adaptor that had 12 random nucleotides put a tag on each cDNA molecule. MiXCR, applied by TCRdb to the 5' RACE reads, yields one record per CDR3 protein. The table shows about 970,000 distinct CDR3 sequences, with 45% to 60% occurring only once. The CDR3 consists of 13 residues. Germline CDR1 is DFQATT and CDR2 is SNEGSKA (reference sequence).

Sequenced: blood. This TCR derives from a woman aged 60 to 75 in good health. V is TRBV20-1 and J is TRBJ2-1, with 11 positions matching TRBD2. The CDR3 sequence: CTILAGVGNEQFF. Written as DNA, the CDR3 is TGCACAATACTAGCGGGAGTAGGGAATGAGCAGTTCTTC.